This T cell receptor (beta chain) originates from a study of T cells in Graves' hyperthyroidism and ophthalmopathy. Regions amplified from RNA transcripts were the TCR beta CDR3 regions. Primed by the HTBI set, a first-round RT-PCR was run on the TCR CDR3. From the multiplex PCR reads, TCRdb called clonotypes with MiXCR, one entry per CDR3 protein. This table has almost 350,000 distinct CDR3 sequences, 15% to 20% appearing once. This CDR3 spans 13 amino acids. The V end was cut by 5 bases, the J end by 6 bases, with 10 bases between. This clonotype showed up many times. The rearrangement joins TRBV12-3 or TRBV12-4 to TRBJ2-2, with D hard to call. The specimen sequenced was blood. The TCR originated in a woman in her thirties or forties with Graves' ophthalmopathy. CDR3 coding DNA: TGTGCCAGCAGTCCGGACGGTGCCGGGGAGCTGTTTTTT. Encoded protein: CASSPDGAGELFF.